The clone carrying this TCR beta chain turned up a few times. CDR1 and CDR2 (germline): KGHSH, LQKENI. After removal of 3 bases from V and 6 bases from J, the junction contained 5 bases not matched to a gene. The CDR3 has 14 amino acids. The data stem from a study of PD-1 blockade in classical Hodgkin lymphoma. Using immunoSEQ multiplex PCR, the repertoire was profiled, and TCRdb retains in-frame clones only, with some absent. There are 45,000 to 60,000 clones in the sample; over 70% occur only once, and under 20% lies in the top ten. The time point was: cycle 4 day 1 (C4D1), after 6 weeks of nivolumab. Following autologous stem cell transplantation, relapse occurred in every patient, and exposure to brentuximab vedotin varied.

This clonotype originated in a human donor with classical Hodgkin lymphoma. V usage is TRBV18 and J usage is TRBJ1-2; TRBD1 agrees at 9 bases. The source material was peripheral blood mononuclear cells (PBMCs), sampled before the fourth cycle of nivolumab. The CDR3 DNA is TGTGCCAGCTCACCTACAGGGGGCATTGATGGCTACACCTTC. As protein: CASSPTGGIDGYTF.